The TCR beta chain described here comes from a study of naive and memory T cell subsets. With 3 bases clipped from V and 0 bases from J, the junction kept 3 bases outside the gene matches. The CDR3 runs 16 residues. CDR1 LNHNV and CDR2 YYDKDF come from the germline V gene (reference sequence). Two oligonucleotides, mixed equimolar, formed the beta constant-region primer covering TRBC1 and TRBC2. An oligonucleotide with the SP2 primer and a 12-nucleotide UMI was ligated to the cDNA 3' end. Ligated cDNA was amplified by four rounds of PCR with nested alpha and beta constant-region primers and SP2. TCRdb reprocessed the UMI-ligation and nested PCR reads with MiXCR, giving one entry per CDR3 protein. This table holds around 30,000 distinct CDR3 sequences, approximately 11% found once.

The source of this sequence is a human donor in good health. Input material: effector memory CD4+ T cells from blood. Specified subset: effector memory, CD45RA- CD27-. V and J are TRBV15 and TRBJ1-5, with TRBD1 matching 9 bases. This CDR3 is CATSRGTGFSNQPQHF. Here the CDR3 DNA reads TGTGCCACCAGCAGGGGGACAGGGTTTAGCAATCAGCCCCAGCATTTT.